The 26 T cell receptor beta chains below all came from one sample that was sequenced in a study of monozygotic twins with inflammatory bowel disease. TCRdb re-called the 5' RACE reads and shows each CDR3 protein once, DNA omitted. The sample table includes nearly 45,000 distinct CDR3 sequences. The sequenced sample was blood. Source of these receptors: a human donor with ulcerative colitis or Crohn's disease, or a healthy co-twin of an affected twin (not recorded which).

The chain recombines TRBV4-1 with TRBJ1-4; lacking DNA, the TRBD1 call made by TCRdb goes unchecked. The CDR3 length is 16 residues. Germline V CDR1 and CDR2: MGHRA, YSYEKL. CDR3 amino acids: CASSQDGTGPNEKLFF.

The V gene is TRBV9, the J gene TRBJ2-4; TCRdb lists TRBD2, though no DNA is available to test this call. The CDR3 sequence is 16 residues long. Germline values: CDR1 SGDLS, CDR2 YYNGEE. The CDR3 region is CASSPGLAGGKNIQYF.

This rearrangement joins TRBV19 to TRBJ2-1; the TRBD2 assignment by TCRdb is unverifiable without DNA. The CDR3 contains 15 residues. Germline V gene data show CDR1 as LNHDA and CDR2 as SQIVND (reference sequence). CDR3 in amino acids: CASQLGLAGVYEQFF.

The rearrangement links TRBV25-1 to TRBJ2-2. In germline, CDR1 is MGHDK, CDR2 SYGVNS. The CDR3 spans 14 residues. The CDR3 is CASSEYRNTGELFF.

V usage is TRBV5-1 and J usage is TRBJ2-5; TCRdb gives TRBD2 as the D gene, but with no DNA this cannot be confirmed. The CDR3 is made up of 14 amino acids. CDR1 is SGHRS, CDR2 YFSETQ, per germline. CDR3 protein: CASSEDSYQETQYF.

Here the CDR3 reads CASSLGIDTDTQYF. The chain combines TRBV5-1 with TRBJ2-3. Germline V gives CDR1 SGHRS, CDR2 YFSETQ. The CDR3 extends over 14 amino acids.

CDR3 residues: CAWDRERNQPQHF. This chain joins TRBV30 and TRBJ1-5; TCRdb selects TRBD1, and the lack of DNA leaves this call unchecked. The CDR3 is 13 residues long. Germline CDR1 reads GTSNPN; CDR2 reads SVGIG (reference sequence).

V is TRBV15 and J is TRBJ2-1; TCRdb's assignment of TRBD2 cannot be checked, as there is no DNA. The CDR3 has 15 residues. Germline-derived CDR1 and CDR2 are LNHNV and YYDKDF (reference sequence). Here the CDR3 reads CATSISGLTYNEQFF.

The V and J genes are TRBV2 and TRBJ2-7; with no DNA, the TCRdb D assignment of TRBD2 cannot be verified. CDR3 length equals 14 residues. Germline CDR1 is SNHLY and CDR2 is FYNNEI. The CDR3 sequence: CASTPGLGYGEQYF.

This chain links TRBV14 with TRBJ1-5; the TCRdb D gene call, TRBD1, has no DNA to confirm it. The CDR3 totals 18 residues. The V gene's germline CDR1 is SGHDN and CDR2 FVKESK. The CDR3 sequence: CASSQVEWDRGSNQPQHF. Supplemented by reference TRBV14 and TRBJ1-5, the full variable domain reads EAGVTQFPSHSVIEKGQTVTLRCDPISGHDNLYWYRRVMGKEIKFLLHFVKESKQDESGMPNNRFLAERTGGTYSTLKVQPAELEDSGVYFCASSQVEWDRGSNQPQHFGDGTRLSIL.

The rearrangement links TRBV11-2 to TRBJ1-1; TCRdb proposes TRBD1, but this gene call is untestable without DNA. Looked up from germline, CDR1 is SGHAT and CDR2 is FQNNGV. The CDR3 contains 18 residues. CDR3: CASSLGCLRDRGNTEAFF.

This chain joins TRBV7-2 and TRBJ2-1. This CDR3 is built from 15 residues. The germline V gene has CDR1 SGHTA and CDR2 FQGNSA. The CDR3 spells CASSFSGVGDNEQFF.

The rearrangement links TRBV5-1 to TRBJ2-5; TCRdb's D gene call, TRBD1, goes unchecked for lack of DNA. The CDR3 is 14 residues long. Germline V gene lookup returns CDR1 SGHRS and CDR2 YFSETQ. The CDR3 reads CASSQGVLGGTQYF.

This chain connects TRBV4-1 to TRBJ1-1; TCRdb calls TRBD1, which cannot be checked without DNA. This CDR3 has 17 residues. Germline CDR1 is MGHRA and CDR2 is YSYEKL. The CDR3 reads CASSQETGRQDGTEAFF.

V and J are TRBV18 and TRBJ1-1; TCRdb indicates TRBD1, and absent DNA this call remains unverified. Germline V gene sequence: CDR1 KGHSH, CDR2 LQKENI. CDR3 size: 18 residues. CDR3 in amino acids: CASSPPRGTGGGVAEAFF.

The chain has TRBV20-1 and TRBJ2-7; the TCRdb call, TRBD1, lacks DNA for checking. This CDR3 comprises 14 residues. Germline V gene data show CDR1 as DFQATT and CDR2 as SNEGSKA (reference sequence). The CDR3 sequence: CSATRDRGLGEQYF.

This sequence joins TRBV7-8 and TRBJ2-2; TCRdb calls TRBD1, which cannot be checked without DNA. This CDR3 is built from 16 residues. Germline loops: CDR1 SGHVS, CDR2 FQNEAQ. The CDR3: CASSLVVAGGSGELFF. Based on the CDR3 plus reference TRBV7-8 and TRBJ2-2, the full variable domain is GAGVSQSPRYKVAKRGQDVALRCDPISGHVSLFWYQQALGQGPEFLTYFQNEAQLDKSGLPSDRFFAERPEGSVSTLKIQRTQQEDSAVYLCASSLVVAGGSGELFFGEGSRLTVL.

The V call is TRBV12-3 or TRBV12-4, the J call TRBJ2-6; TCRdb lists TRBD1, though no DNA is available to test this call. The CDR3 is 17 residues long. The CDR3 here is CASRRTGTISGANVLTF.

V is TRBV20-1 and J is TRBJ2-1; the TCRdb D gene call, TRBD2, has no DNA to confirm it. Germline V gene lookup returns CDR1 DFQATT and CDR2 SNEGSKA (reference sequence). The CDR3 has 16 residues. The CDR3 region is CSAGTSGRGGYNEQFF.

The CDR3: CASSPGGGVNTEAFF. The chain joins TRBV7-9 to TRBJ1-1; the TCRdb call, TRBD1, lacks DNA for checking. Germline values: CDR1 SEHNR, CDR2 FQNEAQ (reference sequence). The CDR3 spans 15 residues.

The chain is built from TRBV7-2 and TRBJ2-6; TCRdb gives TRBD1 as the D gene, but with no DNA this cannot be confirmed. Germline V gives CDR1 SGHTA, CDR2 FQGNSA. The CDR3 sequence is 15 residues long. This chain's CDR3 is CASTSTPGGANVLTF.

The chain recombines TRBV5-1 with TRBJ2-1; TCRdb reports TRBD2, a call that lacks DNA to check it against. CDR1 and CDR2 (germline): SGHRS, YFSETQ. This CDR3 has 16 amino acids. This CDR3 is CASSLAGLPNYNEQFF.

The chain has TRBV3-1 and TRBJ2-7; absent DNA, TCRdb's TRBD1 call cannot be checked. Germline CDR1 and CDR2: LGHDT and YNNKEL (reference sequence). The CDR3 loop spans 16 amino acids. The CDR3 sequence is CASSQDPGQGTYEQYF.

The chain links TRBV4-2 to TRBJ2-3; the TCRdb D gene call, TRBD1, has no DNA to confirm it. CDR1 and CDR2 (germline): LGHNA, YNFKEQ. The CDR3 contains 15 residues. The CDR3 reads CASSQIGTGADTQYF.

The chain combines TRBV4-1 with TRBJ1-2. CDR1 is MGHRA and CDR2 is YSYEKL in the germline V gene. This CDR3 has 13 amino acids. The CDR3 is CASSQDGTWGYTF.

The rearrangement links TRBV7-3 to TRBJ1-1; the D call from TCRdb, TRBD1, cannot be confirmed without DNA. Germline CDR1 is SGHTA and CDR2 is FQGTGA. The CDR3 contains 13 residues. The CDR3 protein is CASSHGTPREAFF.